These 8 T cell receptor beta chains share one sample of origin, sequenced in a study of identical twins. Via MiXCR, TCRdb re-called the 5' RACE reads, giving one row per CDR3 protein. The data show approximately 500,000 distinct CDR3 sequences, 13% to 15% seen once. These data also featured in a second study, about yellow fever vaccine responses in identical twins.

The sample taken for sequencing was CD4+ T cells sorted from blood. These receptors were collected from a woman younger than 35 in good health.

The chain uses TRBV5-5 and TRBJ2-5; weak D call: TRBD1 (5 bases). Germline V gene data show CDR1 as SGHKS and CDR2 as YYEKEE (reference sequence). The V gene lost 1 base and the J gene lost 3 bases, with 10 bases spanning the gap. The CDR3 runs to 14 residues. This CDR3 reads CASSLTSGKETQYF. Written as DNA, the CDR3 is TGTGCCAGCAGCTTGACCTCAGGGAAAGAGACCCAGTACTTC.

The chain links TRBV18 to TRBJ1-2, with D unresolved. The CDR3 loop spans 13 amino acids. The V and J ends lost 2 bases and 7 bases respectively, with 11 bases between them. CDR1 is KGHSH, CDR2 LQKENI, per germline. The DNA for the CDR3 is TGTGCCAGCTCACCAGACGGGGAGGGTGGCTACACCTTC. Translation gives CASSPDGEGGYTF.

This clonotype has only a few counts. The CDR3 bases are TGCGCCAGCAGCTTGGGCCTAGGGGGGCGCCTCTCTGGGGCCAACGTCCTGACTTTC. Translated: CASSLGLGGRLSGANVLTF. The V and J genes are TRBV5-1 and TRBJ2-6, with D perhaps TRBD1 or TRBD2 (6 bases each). The CDR3 contains 19 residues. The germline V and J ends were trimmed by 0 bases and 0 bases, with 16 bases remaining between them. The germline V gene encodes CDR1 SGHRS and CDR2 YFSETQ. Full variable domain (outside the CDR3, taken from reference TRBV5-1 and TRBJ2-6): KAGVTQTPRYLIKTRGQQVTLSCSPISGHRSVSWYQQTPGQGLQFLFEYFSETQRNKGNFPGRFSGRQFSNSRSEMNVSTLELGDSALYLCASSLGLGGRLSGANVLTFGAGSRLTVL.

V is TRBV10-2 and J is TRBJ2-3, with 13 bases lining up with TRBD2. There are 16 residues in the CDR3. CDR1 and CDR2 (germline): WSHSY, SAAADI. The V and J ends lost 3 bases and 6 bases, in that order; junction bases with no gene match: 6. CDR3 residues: CASSDRLAGGGDTQYF. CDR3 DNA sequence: TGCGCCAGCAGTGACCGACTAGCGGGGGGCGGGGATACGCAGTATTTT.

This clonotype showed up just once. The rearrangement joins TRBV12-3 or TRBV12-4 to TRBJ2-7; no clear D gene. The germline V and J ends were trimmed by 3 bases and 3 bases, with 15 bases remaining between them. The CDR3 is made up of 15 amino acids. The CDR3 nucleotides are TGTGCCAGCAGTTTTTTGCGAGGAACCAACTACGAGCAGTACTTC. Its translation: CASSFLRGTNYEQYF.

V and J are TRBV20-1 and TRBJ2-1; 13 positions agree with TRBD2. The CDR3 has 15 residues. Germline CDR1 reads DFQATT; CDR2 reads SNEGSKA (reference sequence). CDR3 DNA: TGCTGCGCTATAGGACTAGCGGGGGTCTACAATGAGCAGTTCTTC. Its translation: CCAIGLAGVYNEQFF.

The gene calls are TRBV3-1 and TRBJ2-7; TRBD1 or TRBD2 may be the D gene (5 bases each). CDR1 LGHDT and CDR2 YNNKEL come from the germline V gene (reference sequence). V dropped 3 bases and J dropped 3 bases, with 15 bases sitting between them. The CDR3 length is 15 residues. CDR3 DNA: TGTGCCAGCAGCCATGATCCGGGACCACTCTACGAGCAGTACTTC. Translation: CASSHDPGPLYEQYF.

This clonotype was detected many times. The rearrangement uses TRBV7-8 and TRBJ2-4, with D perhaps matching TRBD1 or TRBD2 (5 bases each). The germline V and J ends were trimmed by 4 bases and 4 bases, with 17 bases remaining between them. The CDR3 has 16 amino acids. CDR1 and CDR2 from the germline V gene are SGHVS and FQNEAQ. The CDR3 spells CASSSQGLALKNIQYF. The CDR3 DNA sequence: TGTGCCAGCAGCTCCCAGGGCCTAGCATTGAAAAACATTCAGTACTTC.